Below, 18 T cell receptor beta chains from the same sample are listed, as sequenced in a study of T cells in Graves' hyperthyroidism and ophthalmopathy. Amplification targeted TCR beta CDR3 regions from RNA transcripts. The TCR CDR3 was amplified in a first-round RT-PCR using the HTBI primer set. In TCRdb, the multiplex PCR reads were re-called with MiXCR into one record per CDR3 protein. Here the sample spans some 600,000 distinct CDR3 sequences, approximately 14% being singletons. Sequencing used blood. These receptors were collected from a woman aged 25-40 years with Graves' hyperthyroidism that later progressed to Graves' ophthalmopathy.

The table lists this clonotype with a few counts. The chain links TRBV19 to TRBJ1-1; D unclear. V dropped 1 base and J dropped 2 bases, with 14 bases sitting between them. Germline V gene sequence: CDR1 LNHDA, CDR2 SQIVND (reference sequence). The length of the CDR3 is 16 residues. The CDR3 region is CASSIGLWRENTEAFF. The CDR3 bases are TGTGCCAGTAGTATAGGTCTTTGGAGGGAAAACACTGAAGCTTTCTTT.

This clonotype was recorded at least ten times. The CDR3 region has the DNA TGTGCCAGCAGCCAAGATGGAGGGACGGCTAATCAGCCCCAGCATTTT. Translation: CASSQDGGTANQPQHF. V and J are TRBV3-1 and TRBJ1-5, with D tentatively TRBD1 (5 bases). The CDR3 is 16 residues long. Germline V CDR1 and CDR2: LGHDT, YNNKEL (reference sequence). The V end was cut by 0 bases, the J end by 4 bases, with 13 bases between.

In its sample, this clonotype was seen once. CDR3: CASTGPGNTIYF. CDR3 DNA sequence: TGTGCCAGCACAGGGCCCGGAAACACCATATATTTT. The rearrangement uses TRBV6-1 and TRBJ1-3, with a tentative D call TRBD1 (5 bases). Germline V gives CDR1 MNHNS, CDR2 SASEGT. The germline V and J ends were trimmed by 7 bases and 4 bases, with 8 bases remaining between them. The CDR3 loop spans 12 amino acids.

This clonotype was detected many times. The CDR3 loop is CASTEDRDYGYTF. CDR3 DNA sequence: TGTGCCAGTACCGAAGACAGGGACTATGGCTACACCTTC. V gene TRBV19 combines with J gene TRBJ1-2, with 7 bases that match TRBD1. This CDR3 is 13 amino acids long. The J segment lost 3 bases and the V segment lost 7 bases, leaving 5 bases of the junction unmatched. CDR1 and CDR2 from the germline V gene are LNHDA and SQIVND (reference sequence).

There are a few counts of this clonotype. The V and J genes are TRBV6-1 and TRBJ2-7, with 13 bases lining up with TRBD2. Looked up from germline, CDR1 is MNHNS and CDR2 is SASEGT. V gave up 8 bases and J gave up 5 bases; unmatched junction bases: 6. This CDR3 is 14 amino acids long. Written as DNA, the CDR3 is TGTGCCAGCCGTTGGACTAGCGGGAGTAACGAGCAGTACTTC. Translating gives CASRWTSGSNEQYF.

This clonotype was seen many times. The V call is TRBV12-5, the J call TRBJ2-3; 11 positions match TRBD2. CDR3 size: 20 residues. Unmatched junction bases numbered 19, after V lost 6 bases and J lost 2 bases. The V gene's germline CDR1 is LGHNT and CDR2 FRNRAP. CDR3: CASGSLRGLAARGHTDTQYF. In DNA, the CDR3 is TGTGCTAGTGGCTCCCTTCGGGGACTAGCGGCCAGGGGGCACACAGATACGCAGTATTTT.

This chain connects TRBV30 to TRBJ1-1; D is perhaps TRBD1 (5 bases). This CDR3 has 12 residues. In germline, CDR1 is GTSNPN, CDR2 SVGIG (reference sequence). The V gene lost 7 bases and the J gene lost 0 bases, with 9 bases spanning the gap. The CDR3 here is CAYRQLNTEAFF. DNA for the CDR3: TGTGCCTACCGACAGCTGAACACTGAAGCTTTCTTT.

The chain employs TRBV18 and TRBJ1-1; no reliable D call. Germline V CDR1 and CDR2: KGHSH, LQKENI. The germline V and J ends were trimmed by 1 base and 1 base, with 10 bases remaining between them. This CDR3 is 15 amino acids long. CDR3 protein: CASSPLSDRNTEAFF. CDR3 DNA sequence: TGTGCCAGCTCACCACTATCGGACCGGAACACTGAAGCTTTCTTT.

This clonotype was counted a few times. This sequence joins TRBV10-3 and TRBJ1-2; weak D call: TRBD1 (5 bases). Germline values: CDR1 ENHRY, CDR2 SYGVKD. Trimming shortened V by 6 bases and J by 8 bases, and 19 bases separated the two germline ends. The CDR3 contains 14 residues. The CDR3 loop is CAIRALYQGEGYTF. The CDR3 DNA follows: TGTGCCATCAGGGCCTTATACCAGGGTGAGGGCTACACCTTC.

This clonotype was seen at least ten times. This chain uses TRBV19 with TRBJ1-2; no reliable D call. Germline assignment: CDR1 LNHDA and CDR2 SQIVND (reference sequence). This CDR3 comprises 13 residues. The ends were cut back, 10 bases at V and 3 bases at J, with 15 bases in the middle. CDR3 nucleotides: TGTGCCACCATGACTACCGACTACTATGGCTACACCTTC. It is translated as CATMTTDYYGYTF.

A few counts support this clonotype. The rearrangement uses TRBV29-1 and TRBJ2-4, with 7 bases matching TRBD1. Trimming at V came to 2 bases and at J to 4 bases, leaving 2 bases not matched to a gene. The CDR3 has 13 residues. Germline loops: CDR1 SQVTM, CDR2 ANQGSEA. The CDR3 DNA follows: TGCAGCGTTGAACGACAGGGAAAAAACATTCAGTACTTC. Translated: CSVERQGKNIQYF.

As for this clonotype: The junction and the germline gene differ at one end; a read error may be behind it. The rearrangement links TRBV19 to TRBJ1-4; a possible D gene is TRBD1 (5 bases). The CDR3 is 14 residues long. The V gene's germline CDR1 is LNHDA and CDR2 SQIVND (reference sequence). In DNA, the CDR3 is TGTGCCAGTAGGGGGGATGCAACTAATGAAAAACTGCTTTTT. Translating gives CASRGDATNEKLLF.

This clonotype came up a few times. The V and J genes are TRBV20-1 and TRBJ1-3; D remains unclear. V lost 0 bases, J lost 0 bases, and 15 bases lay in between. The CDR3 runs to 17 residues. Germline V lookup: CDR1 DFQATT, CDR2 SNEGSKA (reference sequence). In DNA form, the CDR3 reads TGCAGTGCTAGAGATCCTTTGCCCGGGTTCTCTGGAAACACCATATATTTT. Translating gives CSARDPLPGFSGNTIYF.

The chain couples TRBV9 to TRBJ2-1, with 9 bases aligning to TRBD2. This CDR3 spans 15 amino acids. Losses at the gene ends were 0 bases for V and 9 bases for J; bases not matched to a gene: 7. Germline lookup yields CDR1 SGDLS and CDR2 YYNGEE. In DNA form, the CDR3 reads TGTGCCAGCAGCGTAGGACTAGCGGAGGGAGCTGAGCAGTTCTTC. It codes for CASSVGLAEGAEQFF.

In its sample, this clonotype was seen many times. The chain recombines TRBV6-1 with TRBJ2-5; D not resolved. Germline values: CDR1 MNHNS, CDR2 SASEGT. The CDR3 sequence is 13 residues long. Trimming pared 5 bases from V and 4 bases from J, leaving 11 bases between. This CDR3 is CASSSAIAETQYF. Written as DNA, the CDR3 is TGTGCCAGCAGTTCAGCGATCGCAGAGACCCAGTACTTC.

This clonotype was seen ten or more times. The chain joins TRBV28 to TRBJ2-7; the D call may be TRBD1 or TRBD2 (5 bases each). V lost 8 bases and J 2 bases, leaving 10 bases between the germline ends. The CDR3 totals 12 residues. Germline assignment: CDR1 MDHEN and CDR2 SYDVKM. The CDR3 DNA follows: TGTGCCAGCGTGAGGGACCCCTACGAGCAGTACTTC. Its translation: CASVRDPYEQYF.

The gene calls are TRBV4-1 and TRBJ1-2; D might be TRBD1 (5 bases). CDR1 and CDR2 (germline): MGHRA, YSYEKL. V was cut by 3 bases and J by 3 bases, with 17 bases left in between. The CDR3 is 16 residues long. The CDR3 region is CASSHRLGEMDYGYTF. The CDR3 coding sequence is TGCGCCAGCAGCCACCGACTGGGGGAAATGGACTATGGCTACACCTTC.

V gene TRBV6-2 or TRBV6-3 combines with J gene TRBJ2-5; TRBD1 might be the D (6 bases). This CDR3 region has 14 residues. V shed 6 bases and J shed 0 bases, with 11 bases lying between them. The germline CDR1 and CDR2 sequences are MNHEY and SVGEGT. The CDR3 DNA reads TGTGCCAGCAGCCAGGGGAGCTACCAAGAGACCCAGTACTTC. Its translation: CASSQGSYQETQYF.